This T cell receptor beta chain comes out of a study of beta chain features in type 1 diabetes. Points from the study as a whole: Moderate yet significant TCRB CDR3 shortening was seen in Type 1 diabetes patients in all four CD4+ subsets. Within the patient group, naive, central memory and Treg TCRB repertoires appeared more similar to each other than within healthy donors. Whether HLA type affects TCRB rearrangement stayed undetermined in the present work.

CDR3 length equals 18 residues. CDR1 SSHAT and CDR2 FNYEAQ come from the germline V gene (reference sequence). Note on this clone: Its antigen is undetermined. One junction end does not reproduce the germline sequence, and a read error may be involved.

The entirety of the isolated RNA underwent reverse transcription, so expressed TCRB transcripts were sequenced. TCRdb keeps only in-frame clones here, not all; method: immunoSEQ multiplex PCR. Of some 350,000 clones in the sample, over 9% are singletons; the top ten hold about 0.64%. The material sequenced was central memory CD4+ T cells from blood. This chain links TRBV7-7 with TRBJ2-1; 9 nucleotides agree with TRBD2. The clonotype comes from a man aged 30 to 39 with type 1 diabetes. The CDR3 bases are TGTGCTAGCAGCTTAAGGCCTAGCGGGATGGACCCGTTCGGTGAGCAGTTCTTC. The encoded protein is CASSLRPSGMDPFGEQFF. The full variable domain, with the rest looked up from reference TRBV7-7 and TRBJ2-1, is GAGVSQSPRYKVTKRGQDVTLRCDPISSHATLYWYQQALGQGPEFLTYFNYEAQPDKSGLPSDRFSAERPEGSISTLTIQRTEQRDSAMYRCASSLRPSGMDPFGEQFFGPGTRLTVL.